The 8 T cell receptor beta chains in this list originate from one sample, sequenced in a study of blood T cell repertoires in COVID-19. The assay was immunoSEQ multiplex PCR, and TCRdb's table has in-frame clones only and misses some. The table shows about 20,000 clones, with 70% to 80% occurring only once. Sequencing input: peripheral blood. The receptors come from a man at least 80 years old with acute or convalescent COVID-19.

V is TRBV29-1 and J is TRBJ1-2, with TRBD1 matching 7 bases. The germline gives CDR1 SQVTM, CDR2 ANQGSEA. V lost 7 bases, J lost 0 bases, and 8 bases stayed unmatched. The CDR3 length is 14 residues. Here the CDR3 DNA reads TGCAGCGCCTGGGGACAGAGTACTAACTATGGCTACACCTTC. This encodes CSAWGQSTNYGYTF.

DNA for the CDR3: TGTGCCAGCGGCCCCGGTGGTGCAGGCCACAATGAGCAGTTCTTC. It is translated as CASGPGGAGHNEQFF. V and J are TRBV7-2 and TRBJ2-1; D is undetermined. V was pared by 8 bases and J by 5 bases, with 19 bases between. This CDR3 region has 15 residues. The germline V gene encodes CDR1 SGHTA and CDR2 FQGNSA.

This sequence joins TRBV2 and TRBJ2-7; TRBD1 might be the D (6 bases). CDR3 size: 17 residues. CDR1 is SNHLY and CDR2 is FYNNEI in the germline V gene. Between the trimmed V and J ends, which lost 2 bases and 0 bases, there was a span of 17 bases. This CDR3 reads CASSERQGPPFSYEQYV. The CDR3 nucleotides are TGTGCCAGCAGTGAACGGCAGGGGCCGCCGTTCTCCTACGAGCAGTACGTC.

The V and J genes are TRBV27 and TRBJ1-3, with 8 bases fitting TRBD1. V lost 5 bases and J lost 2; bases outside the gene matches: 11. Germline V gene lookup returns CDR1 MNHEY and CDR2 SMNVEV (reference sequence). The CDR3 spans 17 residues. The CDR3 coding sequence is TGTGCCAGCAGTGAAAGACAGGGGTCGGGACCTGGAAACACCATATATTTT. It translates to CASSERQGSGPGNTIYF.

The chain carries TRBV24-1 and TRBJ2-1; TRBD1 might be the D (5 bases). Germline lookup yields CDR1 KGHDR and CDR2 SFDVKD. The V end was cut by 1 base, the J end by 10 bases, with 22 bases between. The CDR3 is 17 residues long. The CDR3 here is CATSDLDRDLSLSEQFF. CDR3 in DNA: TGTGCCACCAGTGATTTAGACAGAGACTTAAGTCTCAGCGAGCAGTTCTTC.

This rearrangement joins TRBV27 to TRBJ2-2; a weak D match, TRBD1 (5 bases). In germline, CDR1 is MNHEY, CDR2 SMNVEV (reference sequence). The V end was cut by 3 bases, the J end by 2 bases, with 16 bases between. The CDR3 sequence is 17 residues long. The CDR3 sequence: CASSFRQGGINTGELFF. The CDR3 coding sequence is TGTGCCAGCAGTTTTCGGCAGGGTGGAATCAACACCGGGGAGCTGTTTTTT.

The chain uses TRBV21-1 and TRBJ2-7; the D segment call TRBD2 is taken from the table without a DNA check. TRBV21-1 is assigned pseudogene status. This CDR3 spans 18 amino acids. CDR3 in amino acids: CAPEGLVQSFGQAGEQYV. The DNA for the CDR3 is TGTGCACCGGAAGGGTTGGTTCAGTCTTTTGGGCAGGCGGGGGAGCAGTACGTC.

About this clone: The same CDR3 is also encoded by other DNA sequences in this sample. This chain uses TRBV9 with TRBJ2-1; a possible D gene is TRBD2 (7 bases). The CDR3 has 16 residues. Trimming stripped 10 bases from V and 0 bases from J, with 20 bases between. Germline values: CDR1 SGDLS, CDR2 YYNGEE. The CDR3, as DNA: TGTGCCCGCGGAGGGGGAGGGGGGAGCTCCTACAATGAGCAGTTCTTC. Translation gives CARGGGGGSSYNEQFF. The full variable domain, rest sourced from reference TRBV9 and TRBJ2-1, is DSGVTQTPKHLITATGQRVTLRCSPRSGDLSVYWYQQSLDQGLQFLIQYYNGEERAKGNILERFSAQQFPDLHSELNLSSLELGDSALYFCARGGGGGSSYNEQFFGPGTRLTVL.